Presented here are 12 T cell receptor beta chains from one specimen sequenced in a study of immune evolution from preneoplasia to lung adenocarcinoma. The table came from immunoSEQ multiplex PCR; TCRdb's copy has only in-frame clones and leaves some out. The table records about 7,000 clones, around 79% of them present only once. The sequencing input was FFPE adjacent normal lung tissue. These receptor sequences come from a person between 65 and 79 years old with lung adenocarcinoma.

This clone turned up a few times. In DNA, the CDR3 is TGCGCCAGCAGCTTGGGAGACGTCAGGGAGAATGAGCAGTTCTTC. Its protein product is CASSLGDVRENEQFF. This chain joins TRBV5-1 and TRBJ2-1; D may be TRBD1 or TRBD2 (5 bases each). The V gene lost 0 bases and the J gene lost 7 bases, with 14 bases spanning the gap. CDR3 length: 15 amino acids. The V gene's germline CDR1 is SGHRS and CDR2 YFSETQ.

This rearrangement joins TRBV5-1 to TRBJ1-1; D gene uncertain. The V end was cut by 6 bases, the J end by 4 bases, with 13 bases between. Germline CDR1 SGHRS, CDR2 YFSETQ. The CDR3 extends over 13 amino acids. In DNA, the CDR3 is TGCGCCAGCACCTTAGAGCTGACCACTGAAGCTTTCTTT. Translated, it gives CASTLELTTEAFF.

This chain connects TRBV7-8 to TRBJ2-2; 8 nucleotides align to TRBD1. The CDR3 has 16 amino acids. The germline gives CDR1 SGHVS, CDR2 FQNEAQ. With 3 bases clipped from V and 2 bases from J, the junction kept 5 bases outside the gene matches. CDR3 DNA sequence: TGTGCCAGCAGCTTTTCAGGGGGCGCAAACACCGGGGAGCTGTTTTTT. Protein: CASSFSGGANTGELFF.

The chain is built from TRBV9 and TRBJ1-1, with 8 bases fitting TRBD1. Germline assignment: CDR1 SGDLS and CDR2 YYNGEE. Trimming at V came to 4 bases and at J to 3 bases, leaving 8 bases not matched to a gene. This CDR3 contains 15 residues. In DNA, the CDR3 is TGTGCCAGCAGCCCCCGGACAGGGAGGGACACTGAAGCTTTCTTT. Its translation: CASSPRTGRDTEAFF.

This clone has just one count. The chain has TRBV7-9 and TRBJ1-1; D not certain. The CDR3 contains 14 residues. V gave up 3 bases and J gave up 4 bases, with 12 bases separating them. From germline, CDR1 is SEHNR and CDR2 FQNEAQ (reference sequence). The CDR3 DNA is TGTGCCAGCAGCTTCACGGAGCGGGGCACTGAAGCTTTCTTT. Residues: CASSFTERGTEAFF.

This rearrangement joins TRBV11-2 to TRBJ2-1; D is ambiguous. Trimming cost V 1 base and J 6 bases, with 4 bases left between them. This CDR3 has 12 residues. The germline gives CDR1 SGHAT, CDR2 FQNNGV. The CDR3 sequence is CASSLGANEQFF. DNA of the CDR3: TGTGCCAGCAGCTTAGGGGCCAATGAGCAGTTCTTC. The full variable domain, in which reference TRBV11-2 and TRBJ2-1 provide the parts outside the CDR3, is EAGVAQSPRYKIIEKRQSVAFWCNPISGHATLYWYQQILGQGPKLLIQFQNNGVVDDSQLPKDRFSAERLKGVDSTLKIQPAKLEDSAVYLCASSLGANEQFFGPGTRLTVL.

This clone was recorded a few times. V and J are TRBV18 and TRBJ1-5, with 8 nucleotides matching TRBD1. In germline, CDR1 is KGHSH, CDR2 LQKENI. The CDR3 runs to 17 residues. V gave up 5 bases and J gave up 0 bases; unmatched junction bases: 9. The DNA of the CDR3 is TGTGCCAGCTCAAGTACAGGGGGTCCCCATAGCAATCAGCCCCAGCATTTT. Its protein is CASSSTGGPHSNQPQHF.

This clone came up once. The chain has TRBV7-9 and TRBJ2-5; no definite D call. This CDR3 has 11 residues. Trimming stripped 4 bases from V and 6 bases from J, with 6 bases between. From germline, CDR1 is SEHNR and CDR2 FQNEAQ (reference sequence). The CDR3 loop is CASSSPQTQYF. The DNA of the CDR3 is TGTGCCAGCAGCTCCCCCCAGACCCAGTACTTC.

This chain joins TRBV18 and TRBJ1-1, with TRBD1 matching 9 bases. This CDR3 spans 17 amino acids. Losses at the gene ends were 6 bases for V and 4 bases for J; bases not matched to a gene: 15. Germline loops: CDR1 KGHSH, CDR2 LQKENI. CDR3 amino acids: CASSPRSTGTGPTEAFF. The CDR3 nucleotides read TGTGCCAGCTCCCCTAGGTCCACCGGGACAGGGCCCACTGAAGCTTTCTTT.

The chain links TRBV2 to TRBJ2-1; 9 bases match TRBD1. With 7 bases clipped from V and 4 bases from J, the junction kept 5 bases outside the gene matches. The germline V gene has CDR1 SNHLY and CDR2 FYNNEI. The CDR3 contains 14 residues. The CDR3 nucleotides read TGTGCCAGCAAGGAAGGGACAGGGTACAATGAGCAGTTCTTC. It is translated as CASKEGTGYNEQFF.

The chain uses TRBV30 and TRBJ1-1, with D hard to call. Germline V gives CDR1 GTSNPN, CDR2 SVGIG (reference sequence). V lost 0 bases and J lost 5, with 10 bases in between. The CDR3 length is 13 residues. Here the CDR3 DNA reads TGTGCCTGGAGTGTTCGGAGGCAAACTGAAGCTTTCTTT. This sequence encodes CAWSVRRQTEAFF.

This clone has a handful of counts. The chain employs TRBV6-4 and TRBJ2-1, with TRBD1 as a possible D gene (6 bases). Deletions cut 5 bases from V and 2 bases from J, with 13 bases between. CDR3 size: 15 residues. Germline-derived CDR1 and CDR2 are MRHNA and SNTAGT. The CDR3: CASSSSGEPYNEQFF. The CDR3 nucleotides read TGTGCCAGCAGTTCGTCAGGGGAGCCCTACAATGAGCAGTTCTTC.